This entry describes one TCR beta chain. Its antigen is currently unknown. The CDR3 is made up of 14 amino acids. CDR1 is LNHDA, CDR2 SQIVND, per germline (reference sequence). Trimming cost V 3 bases and J 6 bases, with 12 bases left between them. Both 60 Vbeta primers and 13 Jbeta primers went into the PCR. The data were produced by immunoSEQ multiplex PCR, yet TCRdb's version contains in-frame clones alone and is incomplete. Of over 35,000 clones detected, 60% to 75% appear once; the ten largest clones hold nearly 4%. The record originates from a study of cytomegalovirus exposure and HLA in healthy donors. Overall study findings and caveats: Relative to equally common others, HLA-associated TCR beta chains showed greater clonal expansion in a later analysis. In vitro experiments confirmed that three CMV-associated chains were specific for CMV antigens. In a later analysis, donors in an Asian-associated ancestry cluster reportedly had fewer N-insertions in productive TCRs than the cohort mean.

This chain connects TRBV19 to TRBJ1-5; no reliable D call. The sample was PBMCs. The TCR was taken from a man aged 40-49 years in good health and CMV-seronegative. The CDR3 sequence: CASSIEWSRQPQHF. CDR3 DNA: TGTGCCAGTAGTATCGAATGGAGCCGTCAGCCCCAGCATTTT.